This T cell receptor beta chain was identified in a study of CD8 T cells in ankylosing spondylitis. TCRdb used MiXCR to reprocess the 5' RACE reads, holding one entry per CDR3 protein. The sample carries a few hundred thousand distinct CDR3 sequences, 20% to 30% recorded once. Germline CDR1 SGHAT, CDR2 FQNNGV. Trimming shortened V by 1 base and J by 7 bases, and 11 bases separated the two germline ends. The CDR3 is 13 amino acids. This TCR was recovered from a male donor with ankylosing spondylitis or in good health (not recorded which). The chain uses TRBV11-2 and TRBJ2-7; D possibly corresponds to TRBD1 (6 bases). The sequenced sample consisted of blood, either unsorted or a sorted T cell fraction (not recorded which). This CDR3 reads CASSLVGAREQYF. The CDR3 bases are TGTGCCAGCAGCTTAGTGGGGGCGCGGGAGCAGTACTTC.